These 11 T cell receptor beta chains share one sample of origin, sequenced in a study of cytomegalovirus exposure and HLA in healthy donors. TCRdb's copy holds only in-frame clones and misses some; the assay was immunoSEQ multiplex PCR. Among 150,000 to 200,000 clones listed, about nine tenths were seen once. Material for sequencing was PBMCs. The receptors originated from a woman aged 25 to 39 in good health and CMV-seronegative.

This clone was seen more than once but under ten times. Other DNA sequences in this sample translate to the same CDR3. V is TRBV2 and J is TRBJ2-3; D is uncertain. The germline CDR1 and CDR2 sequences are SNHLY and FYNNEI. The ends were cut back, 4 bases at V and 6 bases at J, with 5 bases in the middle. The CDR3 covers 11 residues. The CDR3 region has the DNA TGTGCCAGCAGTGTAGGCGATACGCAGTATTTT. Amino acids: CASSVGDTQYF.

The J gene is TRBJ2-5, the V gene TRBV5-4; 8 nucleotides align to TRBD2. CDR1 SGHNT and CDR2 YYREEE come from the germline V gene (reference sequence). J lost 4 bases, V lost 4 bases, and 9 bases had no gene match. This CDR3 has 15 amino acids. The CDR3 loop reads CASSRTGGEGETQYF. CDR3 bases: TGTGCCAGCAGCAGGACCGGGGGGGAAGGAGAGACCCAGTACTTC.

The rearrangement uses TRBV21-1 and TRBJ1-6. TRBV21-1 is an annotated pseudogene. This CDR3 has 18 amino acids. In DNA, the CDR3 is TGTGCCAGCAGCAACTCCGGGACGCTGGACTCCTATAATTCACCCCTCCACTTT. It encodes CASSNSGTLDSYNSPLHF.

The rearrangement joins TRBV12-2 to TRBJ2-5. TRBV12-2 is shown as a pseudogene. This CDR3 has 16 residues. The DNA of the CDR3 is TGTGCAAGTCGCTTAAGGGCGGCCTCCGGGCAAGAGACCCAGTACTTC. Protein product: CASRLRAASGQETQYF.

The CDR3 region is CASPGDQARTEAFF. CDR3 bases: TGTGCCAGCCCGGGCGACCAAGCGAGGACTGAAGCTTTCTTT. J is TRBJ1-1 and V is TRBV6-1; D remains unclear. Trimming pared 8 bases from V and 5 bases from J, leaving 18 bases between. This CDR3 is built from 14 residues. The germline V gene encodes CDR1 MNHNS and CDR2 SASEGT.

V gene TRBV4-3 combines with J gene TRBJ1-1; the D is unclear. In germline, CDR1 is LGHNA, CDR2 YSLEER. V lost 1 base and J lost 1, with 7 bases in between. This CDR3 is built from 14 residues. CDR3 DNA: TGCGCCAGCAGCCAAGTTTGGGGGAACACTGAAGCTTTCTTT. Translated, it gives CASSQVWGNTEAFF.

The V call is TRBV5-6, the J call TRBJ2-3, with D tentatively TRBD2 (6 bases). This CDR3 is 18 amino acids long. Germline V gene data show CDR1 as SGHDT and CDR2 as YYEEEE. V was clipped by 1 base and J by 1 base, with 19 bases between them. The CDR3 spells CASSLMRAGPGRTDTQYF. The DNA for the CDR3 is TGTGCCAGCAGCTTGATGCGAGCGGGTCCGGGGCGCACAGATACGCAGTATTTT.

For the CDR3, the DNA is TGTGCCAGCAGTTCGGGACAAACTAGCACAGATACGCAGTATTTT. This gives the protein CASSSGQTSTDTQYF. The chain combines TRBV6-5 with TRBJ2-3; TRBD1 is a possible D gene (6 bases). Trimming left V 4 bases short and J 0 bases short, with 11 bases between. The CDR3 is 15 amino acids. Per the germline V gene, CDR1 is MNHEY and CDR2 is SVGAGI.

This clone was seen a few times. CDR3 DNA sequence: TGTGCCAGCAGCCAAGATCTAGCGGGAGGCGGCACAGATACGCAGTATTTT. Protein product: CASSQDLAGGGTDTQYF. The V call is TRBV4-2, the J call TRBJ2-3; 11 bases agree with TRBD2. CDR3 size: 17 residues. Germline V gene lookup returns CDR1 LGHNA and CDR2 YNFKEQ. Trimming took 0 bases from V and 1 from J; bases not matched to a gene: 3.

This clone occurred once. The chain is built from TRBV5-1 and TRBJ1-1; D not resolved. CDR1 is SGHRS, CDR2 YFSETQ, per germline. V lost 3 bases and J lost 1, with 4 bases in between. This CDR3 region has 12 residues. The CDR3 nucleotides are TGCGCCAGCAGCTCGCAGAACACTGAAGCTTTCTTT. Protein product: CASSSQNTEAFF.

This rearrangement joins TRBV7-9 to TRBJ2-7; 7 nucleotides line up with TRBD2. Germline CDR1 reads SEHNR; CDR2 reads FQNEAQ (reference sequence). The V segment lost 6 bases and the J segment 1 base; nucleotides outside the gene matches: 3. The CDR3 is 13 residues long. The CDR3 DNA reads TGTGCCAGCAGTTATAGCGGGTCCTACGAGCAGTACTTC. Encoded protein: CASSYSGSYEQYF. Full variable domain (missing parts from reference TRBV7-9 and TRBJ2-7): DTGVSQNPRHKITKRGQNVTFRCDPISEHNRLYWYRQTLGQGPEFLTYFQNEAQLEKSRLLSDRFSAERPKGSFSTLEIQRTEQGDSAMYLCASSYSGSYEQYFGPGTRLTVT.